These 8 T cell receptor beta chains came from one sample sequenced in a study of chemoradiotherapy in HPV16-positive cancers. The protocol was immunoSEQ multiplex PCR, while the TCRdb copy is restricted to in-frame clones and leaves out a portion. Here the sample spans some 5,000 clones, roughly 85% being singletons. The sequencing here drew on tumor tissue, taken from a patient who underwent chemoradiotherapy. Every receptor here comes from a human donor with HPV-associated anogenital cancer.

The chain is built from TRBV5-1 and TRBJ2-2; 8 bases map to TRBD2. The germline V gene encodes CDR1 SGHRS and CDR2 YFSETQ. V shed 4 bases and J 0 bases; nucleotides not matched to a gene: 11. The CDR3 spans 18 residues. Here the CDR3 reads CASSPKILADANTGELFF. CDR3 bases: TGCGCCAGCAGCCCTAAAATACTAGCGGACGCGAACACCGGGGAGCTGTTTTTT.

The J gene is TRBJ2-3, the V gene TRBV7-8, with a possible D match to TRBD2 (5 bases). This CDR3 comprises 14 residues. Trimming took 0 bases from V and 1 from J, leaving 5 bases between them. Germline lookup yields CDR1 SGHVS and CDR2 FQNEAQ. CDR3: CASSLARGTDTQYF. CDR3 nucleotide sequence: TGTGCCAGCAGCTTAGCGCGGGGCACAGATACGCAGTATTTT. The whole variable domain, filled in from reference TRBV7-8 and TRBJ2-3, reads GAGVSQSPRYKVAKRGQDVALRCDPISGHVSLFWYQQALGQGPEFLTYFQNEAQLDKSGLPSDRFFAERPEGSVSTLKIQRTQQEDSAVYLCASSLARGTDTQYFGPGTRLTVL.

The chain combines TRBV19 with TRBJ2-4; D is possibly TRBD1 or TRBD2 (6 bases each). The CDR3 consists of 13 residues. Germline CDR1 reads LNHDA; CDR2 reads SQIVND (reference sequence). Trimming left V 3 bases short and J 6 bases short, with 9 bases between. CDR3 loop: CASSMSGANIQYF. CDR3 coding DNA: TGTGCCAGTAGTATGTCGGGGGCAAACATTCAGTACTTC.

V gene TRBV6-5 combines with J gene TRBJ2-2; D may be TRBD2 (6 bases). CDR1 and CDR2 (germline): MNHEY, SVGAGI. The CDR3 is 13 amino acids. Deletions cut 6 bases from V and 7 bases from J, with 12 bases between. CDR3 coding DNA: TGTGCCAGCAGAAATACCGGGGGCGGGGAGCTGTTTTTT. The encoded protein is CASRNTGGGELFF.

J is TRBJ1-1 and V is TRBV4-1; tentative D call: TRBD1 (6 bases). Germline V gene data show CDR1 as MGHRA and CDR2 as YSYEKL. There are 14 residues in the CDR3. V dropped 4 bases and J dropped 7 bases, with 16 bases sitting between them. The CDR3 protein is CASSLNYGQLEAFF. For the CDR3, the DNA is TGCGCCAGCAGCCTAAACTACGGACAGCTTGAAGCTTTCTTT.

The chain joins TRBV9 to TRBJ1-2; the match to TRBD1 covers 9 bases. The V segment lost 0 bases and the J segment 7 bases; nucleotides outside the gene matches: 7. Germline V gives CDR1 SGDLS, CDR2 YYNGEE. This CDR3 is built from 15 residues. The CDR3: CASSVGGQGFGGYTF. As DNA, the CDR3 is TGTGCCAGCAGCGTAGGTGGACAGGGGTTTGGTGGCTACACCTTC.

The rearrangement joins TRBV5-1 to TRBJ2-2; D is possibly TRBD1 (5 bases). Trimming shortened V by 6 bases and J by 2 bases, and 8 bases separated the two germline ends. The germline V gene has CDR1 SGHRS and CDR2 YFSETQ. The CDR3 covers 13 residues. CDR3 region: CASKDRNTGELFF. CDR3 bases: TGCGCCAGCAAAGACAGAAACACCGGGGAGCTGTTTTTT.

The chain combines TRBV6-6 with TRBJ1-2, with 7 bases aligning to TRBD1. CDR3 length: 14 residues. The V gene's germline CDR1 is MNHNY and CDR2 SVGAGI (reference sequence). V was pared by 2 bases and J by 5 bases, with 5 bases of the junction left unmatched. In nucleotides, the CDR3 is TGTGCCAGCAGTTACGAAGGGGGCAGGTATGGCTACACCTTC. It specifies CASSYEGGRYGYTF.